A single sample is the source of the 29 T cell receptor beta chains below, sequenced in a study of CD8 T cells in Susac syndrome. Reverse transcription of about 0.5 to 1 ug RNA used random hexamers. TCRdb passed the immunoSEQ multiplex PCR reads through MiXCR, listing each CDR3 protein once. The sample lists 240,000 or so distinct CDR3 sequences; almost 97% were seen once. Sequencing was carried out using CD4+ T cells from PBMCs. These receptors came from a human donor with Susac syndrome.

V gene TRBV4-2 combines with J gene TRBJ2-7; D is perhaps TRBD1 or TRBD2 (5 bases each). CDR1 and CDR2 (germline): LGHNA, YNFKEQ. Trimming shortened V by 4 bases and J by 2 bases, and 15 bases separated the two germline ends. This CDR3 has 15 amino acids. CDR3 coding DNA: TGTGCCAGCAGCCCTCTAGGTGGGGACCCCTACGAGCAGTACTTC. It codes for CASSPLGGDPYEQYF.

This chain connects TRBV12-3 or TRBV12-4 to TRBJ2-7; no clear D. This CDR3 is 14 amino acids long. V lost 9 bases and J lost 3, with 18 bases in between. The CDR3 reads CASTWTMGSYEQYF. DNA for the CDR3: TGTGCCAGTACTTGGACCATGGGCAGCTACGAGCAGTACTTC.

The J gene is TRBJ1-5, the V gene TRBV4-1; no definite D call. V gave up 1 base and J gave up 8 bases, with 12 bases separating them. The germline gives CDR1 MGHRA, CDR2 YSYEKL. CDR3 length: 14 residues. The CDR3 loop reads CASSQVDSDKPQHF. The CDR3 nucleotides are TGCGCCAGCAGCCAAGTTGATTCGGATAAGCCCCAGCATTTT.

V is TRBV6-1 and J is TRBJ2-7; possible D gene TRBD2, 5 bases. V lost 8 bases and J lost 4, with 18 bases in between. The CDR3 loop spans 14 amino acids. Germline V lookup: CDR1 MNHNS, CDR2 SASEGT. The CDR3 DNA reads as TGTGCCAGCGGGCGTAGTCAGCGGAGTTACGAGCAGTACTTC. Protein: CASGRSQRSYEQYF.

This clonotype was seen only once. V usage is TRBV20-1 and J usage is TRBJ1-2; D gene uncertain. The length of the CDR3 is 15 residues. Germline assignment: CDR1 DFQATT and CDR2 SNEGSKA (reference sequence). V lost 0 bases to trimming and J lost 3 bases, with 14 bases between them. Written as DNA, the CDR3 is TGCAGTGCTAGAGATAGGCGAGGGAGTTACTATGGCTACACCTTC. It translates to CSARDRRGSYYGYTF.

V is TRBV27 and J is TRBJ2-7; D is undetermined. This CDR3 has 11 residues. Deletions cut 3 bases from V and 6 bases from J, with 6 bases between. CDR1 is MNHEY and CDR2 is SMNVEV in the germline V gene (reference sequence). DNA for the CDR3: TGTGCCAGCAGTTTTCGTGCCGAGCAGTACTTC. Translating gives CASSFRAEQYF.

V and J are TRBV30 and TRBJ1-2; no clear D gene. The germline CDR1 and CDR2 sequences are GTSNPN and SVGIG (reference sequence). Trimming shortened V by 0 bases and J by 4 bases, and 6 bases separated the two germline ends. This CDR3 has 12 residues. The CDR3 DNA follows: TGTGCCTGGAGTGTAAAAGGCTATGGCTACACCTTC. Translation: CAWSVKGYGYTF.

This sequence joins TRBV3-1 and TRBJ1-5; D call uncertain. Trimming shortened V by 1 base and J by 2 bases, and 9 bases separated the two germline ends. Germline V gives CDR1 LGHDT, CDR2 YNNKEL (reference sequence). This CDR3 comprises 15 residues. The CDR3 protein is CASSQGPGGNQPQHF. The CDR3, as DNA: TGTGCCAGCAGCCAAGGCCCAGGCGGCAATCAGCCCCAGCATTTT.

The chain has TRBV29-1 and TRBJ2-2, with 13 bases aligning to TRBD2. This CDR3 has 17 amino acids. Germline assignment: CDR1 SQVTM and CDR2 ANQGSEA. J lost 1 base, V lost 5 bases, and 7 bases had no gene match. CDR3 protein: CSVTSGLAGWNTGELFF. CDR3 DNA sequence: TGCAGCGTTACCTCGGGACTAGCGGGGTGGAACACCGGGGAGCTGTTTTTT.

The chain is built from TRBV7-3 and TRBJ2-1, with TRBD1 matching over 7 bases. Per germline, CDR1 SGHTA and CDR2 FQGTGA. V dropped 3 bases and J dropped 5; count of bases not matched to a gene: 7. This CDR3 is built from 15 residues. The CDR3 DNA is TGTGCCAGCAGCTTCGCACGACAGGGCAACAATGAGCAGTTCTTC. Translated: CASSFARQGNNEQFF.

The rearrangement links TRBV29-1 to TRBJ1-1; D remains unclear. The CDR3 runs 13 residues. V lost 3 bases, J lost 0 bases, and 8 bases lay in between. Per the germline V gene, CDR1 is SQVTM and CDR2 is ANQGSEA. DNA of the CDR3: TGCAGCGTTGAGGTATTTTTGAACACTGAAGCTTTCTTT. Translating it yields CSVEVFLNTEAFF.

The chain has TRBV20-1 and TRBJ1-5, with a tentative D call TRBD1 (5 bases). This CDR3 is built from 13 residues. Deletions cut 3 bases from V and 5 bases from J, with 11 bases between. From germline, CDR1 is DFQATT and CDR2 SNEGSKA (reference sequence). CDR3 nucleotide sequence: TGCAGTGCTAGCGGGGGGGTTCATCAGCCCCAGCATTTT. Translation: CSASGGVHQPQHF.

The V and J genes are TRBV9 and TRBJ1-2, with D tentatively TRBD1 (6 bases). V dropped 0 bases and J dropped 5 bases, with 14 bases sitting between them. The CDR3 has 15 residues. In germline, CDR1 is SGDLS, CDR2 YYNGEE. DNA of the CDR3: TGTGCCAGCAGCGTAGTACAGGGTAATCCATATGGCTACACCTTC. It is translated as CASSVVQGNPYGYTF.

This chain uses TRBV11-2 with TRBJ2-7; 9 bases match TRBD1. CDR3 length: 15 amino acids. V shed 3 bases and J 2 bases; nucleotides not matched to a gene: 5. Germline V lookup: CDR1 SGHAT, CDR2 FQNNGV. CDR3 sequence reads: CASSFEGTGPYEQYF. The CDR3 bases are TGTGCCAGCAGCTTCGAAGGGACAGGGCCCTACGAGCAGTACTTC.

This chain connects TRBV12-3 or TRBV12-4 to TRBJ1-4, with 7 bases aligning to TRBD1. This CDR3 has 13 residues. With 7 bases clipped from V and 8 bases from J, the junction kept 7 bases outside the gene matches. This chain's CDR3 is CASTTGDREKLFF. CDR3 bases: TGTGCCAGCACCACCGGGGACAGAGAAAAACTGTTTTTT.

This chain uses TRBV2 with TRBJ2-5; no definite D call. This CDR3 has 12 amino acids. V lost 2 bases, J lost 4 bases, and 5 bases lay in between. Looked up from germline, CDR1 is SNHLY and CDR2 is FYNNEI. The CDR3 nucleotides read TGTGCCAGCAGTGAATTCCGAGAGACCCAGTACTTC. Protein product: CASSEFRETQYF. Full variable domain (outside the CDR3, taken from reference TRBV2 and TRBJ2-5): EPEVTQTPSHQVTQMGQEVILRCVPISNHLYFYWYRQILGQKVEFLVSFYNNEISEKSEIFDDQFSVERPDGSNFTLKIRSTKLEDSAMYFCASSEFRETQYFGPGTRLLVL.

The CDR3 sequence is CASSIDVVPGELFF. CDR3 DNA: TGTGCCAGTAGTATAGATGTGGTACCCGGGGAGCTGTTTTTT. The V gene is TRBV19, the J gene TRBJ2-2; no clear D. Germline CDR1 is LNHDA and CDR2 is SQIVND (reference sequence). There are 14 residues in the CDR3. V shed 0 bases and J shed 6 bases, with 8 bases lying between them.

The chain has TRBV14 and TRBJ2-3; no firm D call. The CDR3 has 14 residues. Germline values: CDR1 SGHDN, CDR2 FVKESK. V lost 7 bases to trimming and J lost 2 bases, with 13 bases between them. Written as DNA, the CDR3 is TGTGCCAGCACCACCAGGCTGGACACAGATACGCAGTATTTT. It encodes CASTTRLDTDTQYF.

About this clonotype itself: One junction end disagrees with the germline gene, perhaps due to a read error. V is TRBV7-7 and J is TRBJ2-5; 8 nucleotides line up with TRBD2. CDR3 size: 15 residues. CDR1 SSHAT and CDR2 FNYEAQ come from the germline V gene (reference sequence). The CDR3 loop reads CASSSGAGGRETQYF. The CDR3 nucleotides read TGTGCTAGCAGCTCCGGGGCGGGGGGACGGGAGACCCAGTACTTC.

J is TRBJ2-7 and V is TRBV29-1; perhaps TRBD2 as D (6 bases). CDR3 length equals 16 residues. Germline V gives CDR1 SQVTM, CDR2 ANQGSEA. Trimming shortened V by 6 bases and J by 5 bases, and 26 bases separated the two germline ends. DNA for the CDR3: TGCAGCGTGAGCTTAGCTCTTCGGAAGGCGGGACACGAGCAGTACTTC. It yields the protein CSVSLALRKAGHEQYF.

This clonotype has just one count. The V and J genes are TRBV29-1 and TRBJ2-3, with a weak D call TRBD2 (6 bases). The CDR3 sequence is 13 residues long. With 2 bases removed from V and 4 bases from J, the gap between germline ends came to 10 bases. CDR1 and CDR2 (germline): SQVTM, ANQGSEA. CDR3 DNA: TGCAGCGTTGAAAAGACTAGTTCAGATACGCAGTATTTT. Translating it yields CSVEKTSSDTQYF.

This chain connects TRBV29-1 to TRBJ2-2; the D is unclear. The CDR3 spans 11 residues. The germline gives CDR1 SQVTM, CDR2 ANQGSEA. V was clipped by 6 bases and J by 7 bases, with 9 bases between them. CDR3 DNA sequence: TGCAGCGTCATTGGTGGCGGGGAGCTGTTTTTT. It codes for CSVIGGGELFF.

V gene TRBV29-1 combines with J gene TRBJ1-1, with D unclear. The CDR3 is made up of 15 amino acids. Deletions cut 4 bases from V and 2 bases from J, with 17 bases between. Germline values: CDR1 SQVTM, CDR2 ANQGSEA. CDR3 in amino acids: CSVAEGLGGNTEAFF. CDR3 coding DNA: TGCAGCGTTGCCGAGGGTCTCGGAGGAAACACTGAAGCTTTCTTT.

The rearrangement uses TRBV29-1 and TRBJ2-7, with no clear D. Germline CDR1 is SQVTM and CDR2 is ANQGSEA. V was pared by 8 bases and J by 3 bases, with 8 bases between. The CDR3 sequence is 10 residues long. For the CDR3, the DNA is TGCAGCTCAACATTCTACGAGCAGTACTTC. The encoded protein is CSSTFYEQYF.

The rearrangement uses TRBV11-1 and TRBJ2-7, with D unclear. Germline V gene sequence: CDR1 SGHAT, CDR2 FQDESV (reference sequence). V was cut by 8 bases and J by 7 bases, with 15 bases left in between. CDR3 length equals 12 residues. The CDR3 DNA reads TGTGCCAGCGCCCCCCAGCGTGGAGAGCAGTACTTC. Protein product: CASAPQRGEQYF.

The V call is TRBV7-2, the J call TRBJ1-1, with 8 bases lining up with TRBD1. There are 14 residues in the CDR3. Per germline, CDR1 SGHTA and CDR2 FQGNSA. Trimming took 5 bases from V and 7 from J; bases not matched to a gene: 9. The CDR3 coding sequence is TGTGCCAGCAGCCAACCGGGACAGGTCTTTGAAGCTTTCTTT. Amino acid sequence: CASSQPGQVFEAFF.

The chain couples TRBV19 to TRBJ2-3; 7 nucleotides match TRBD2. The trim removed 5 bases at V and 3 bases at J, leaving 5 bases unmatched. The CDR3 consists of 14 residues. Germline V gene lookup returns CDR1 LNHDA and CDR2 SQIVND (reference sequence). The chain's CDR3 is CASSPTSSTDTQYF. The DNA of the CDR3 is TGTGCCAGTAGTCCGACTAGCTCGACAGATACGCAGTATTTT.

The genes are TRBV20-1 and TRBJ1-2; maybe TRBD1 (5 bases). This CDR3 region has 13 residues. Trimming took off 4 bases at V and 7 bases at J, with 16 bases between the two ends. Germline V gene lookup returns CDR1 DFQATT and CDR2 SNEGSKA (reference sequence). CDR3 in amino acids: CSATKGEDIGYTF. The CDR3 DNA sequence: TGCAGTGCTACGAAGGGAGAGGACATTGGCTACACCTTC.

The chain employs TRBV7-9 and TRBJ2-7; D possibly corresponds to TRBD2 (5 bases). The CDR3 totals 11 residues. V lost 8 bases to trimming and J lost 4 bases, with 9 bases between them. Germline values: CDR1 SEHNR, CDR2 FQNEAQ (reference sequence). The CDR3 nucleotides are TGTGCCAGCGACACGGGGTACGAGCAGTACTTC. Its translation: CASDTGYEQYF.